Each of the 5 T cell receptor beta chains below was sequenced from the same sample in a study of T cell clones after liver transplantation. Libraries were prepared by immunoSEQ multiplex PCR; TCRdb keeps only in-frame clonotypes and omits some of them. The repertoire holds some 70,000 clones, with roughly nine tenths as singletons. The sequences come from CD4+ T cells from blood, collected before liver transplant. Receptors originate from a human donor who received a liver transplant.

This chain links TRBV7-2 with TRBJ2-1, with 9 bases aligning to TRBD1. The CDR3 is made up of 15 amino acids. The J segment lost 8 bases and the V segment lost 1 base, leaving 6 bases of the junction unmatched. Germline assignment: CDR1 SGHTA and CDR2 FQGNSA. CDR3 coding DNA: TGTGCCAGCAGCTTAGGGCCCGGACAGGGGCATGAGCAGTTCTTC. Protein sequence: CASSLGPGQGHEQFF.

This clone was counted only a few times. DNA of the CDR3: TGTGCCTGGTATAACGAGGGGGCGACCTATGGCTACACCTTC. Residues: CAWYNEGATYGYTF. The genes are TRBV30 and TRBJ1-2, with 7 bases that match TRBD1. Germline V gene sequence: CDR1 GTSNPN, CDR2 SVGIG (reference sequence). V gave up 5 bases and J gave up 4 bases; unmatched junction bases: 10. The length of the CDR3 is 14 residues.

The chain recombines TRBV5-1 with TRBJ1-2; 10 bases are shared with TRBD1. Germline trimming cut 5 bases from V and 8 bases from J; bases unmatched to any gene: 6. CDR1 and CDR2 from the germline V gene are SGHRS and YFSETQ. The CDR3 extends over 13 amino acids. The CDR3 sequence: CASSPGQGPGYTF. The CDR3, as DNA: TGCGCCAGCAGTCCGGGACAGGGGCCCGGCTACACCTTC. Supplemented by reference TRBV5-1 and TRBJ1-2, the full variable domain reads KAGVTQTPRYLIKTRGQQVTLSCSPISGHRSVSWYQQTPGQGLQFLFEYFSETQRNKGNFPGRFSGRQFSNSRSEMNVSTLELGDSALYLCASSPGQGPGYTFGSGTRLTVV.

The chain carries TRBV15 and TRBJ1-4, with no clear D. This CDR3 has 17 amino acids. Germline V lookup: CDR1 LNHNV, CDR2 YYDKDF (reference sequence). V lost 0 bases to trimming and J lost 8 bases, with 19 bases between them. The CDR3 spells CATSREGEFGMGEKLFF. As DNA, the CDR3 is TGTGCCACCAGCAGAGAAGGCGAGTTCGGTATGGGCGAAAAACTGTTTTTT.

This rearrangement joins TRBV2 to TRBJ2-6; D perhaps matches TRBD1 (6 bases). V lost 5 bases and J 3 bases, leaving 8 bases between the germline ends. The germline V gene encodes CDR1 SNHLY and CDR2 FYNNEI. This CDR3 has 14 residues. The CDR3 is CASSSGVGANVLTF. The CDR3 nucleotides read TGTGCCAGCAGTTCAGGGGTTGGGGCCAACGTCCTGACTTTC.